These T cell receptor beta chains were read from a single sample in a study of T cells in Graves' hyperthyroidism and ophthalmopathy. TCRdb re-analysed the multiplex PCR reads in MiXCR, keeping a single row per CDR3 protein. The sample carries roughly 500,000 distinct CDR3 sequences, 46% recorded once. Sequencing input: peripheral blood or thyroid tissue (not recorded which). The receptors were sampled from an adult woman with Graves' disease, either hyperthyroidism or ophthalmopathy (not recorded which). Both conserved end residues are part of each CDR3. D genes are given only for firm matches. The size field is filled for only some rows; it gives once, few, many or a size class.

clone size,V gene,J gene,D gene,CDR3 protein,CDR3 DNA
few,TRBV29-1,TRBJ2-7,-,CSAIRGGEQYF,TGCAGCGCGATCAGGGGGGGCGAGCAGTACTTC
-,TRBV7-8,TRBJ2-7,TRBD2,CASSLLSGDYEQYF,TGTGCCAGCAGCTTACTTAGCGGGGATTACGAGCAGTACTTC
-,TRBV7-9,TRBJ1-6,-,CASSLGRTENSPLHF,TGTGCCAGCAGCTTAGGGCGGACAGAAAATTCACCCCTCCACTTT
-,TRBV24-1,TRBJ1-1,-,CATSGWPNTEAFF,TGTGCCACCAGTGGGTGGCCAAACACTGAAGCTTTCTTT
-,TRBV2,TRBJ2-7,TRBD2,CASTFPREGIRQYEQYF,TGTGCCAGCACGTTTCCGCGGGAGGGCATTAGGCAATACGAGCAGTACTTC
-,TRBV30,TRBJ2-2,-,CAWRWANTGELFF,TGTGCCTGGAGGTGGGCGAACACCGGGGAGCTGTTTTTT
-,TRBV2,TRBJ1-4,TRBD1,CASKGQGDSPNEKLFF,TGTGCCAGCAAGGGACAGGGGGACAGCCCTAATGAAAAACTGTTTTTT
many,TRBV20-1,TRBJ1-1,-,CSARAPRGPHTEAFF,TGCAGTGCTAGAGCCCCCCGGGGCCCCCACACTGAAGCTTTCTTT
many,TRBV20-1,TRBJ1-1,-,CSAAQGSSEAFF,TGCAGTGCCGCGCAGGGGAGCTCTGAAGCTTTCTTT
many,TRBV7-8,TRBJ1-1,TRBD1,CASSLNEGAGTEAFF,TGTGCCAGCAGCTTAAACGAGGGGGCAGGCACTGAAGCTTTCTTT
-,TRBV9,TRBJ2-7,-,CASSMGLSYEQYF,TGTGCCAGCAGCATGGGACTTTCCTACGAGCAGTACTTC
-,TRBV7-3,TRBJ2-2,-,CASSLTSASTGELFF,TGTGCCAGCAGCTTAACGTCTGCCAGCACCGGGGAGCTGTTTTTT
-,TRBV11-1,TRBJ2-7,TRBD1,CASSHRDRGSGEQYF,TGTGCCAGCAGCCACCGGGACAGGGGTTCGGGCGAGCAGTACTTC
-,TRBV2,TRBJ1-1,-,CASSDARANTEAFF,TGTGCCAGCAGTGATGCCAGGGCGAACACTGAAGCTTTCTTT
-,TRBV5-1,TRBJ1-2,-,CASSLFSPLDGYTF,TGCGCCAGCAGCTTGTTCTCCCCTCTCGACGGCTACACCTTC
-,TRBV20-1,TRBJ2-7,TRBD2,CSAPPGLAPTDEQYF,TGCAGTGCTCCGCCCGGACTAGCGCCAACCGACGAGCAGTACTTC
-,TRBV24-1,TRBJ2-2,-,CATSSPSGAIDTGELFF,TGTGCCACCAGTTCCCCTTCCGGGGCGATTGACACCGGGGAGCTGTTTTTT
-,TRBV3-1,TRBJ2-7,-,CASSQGRHGEQYF,TGTGCCAGCAGCCAAGGCAGGCACGGGGAGCAGTACTTC
once,TRBV20-1,TRBJ2-5,TRBD2,CSASLLAGGETQYF,TGCAGTGCTAGCTTACTAGCGGGAGGGGAGACCCAGTACTTC
many,TRBV7-2,TRBJ1-6,-,CASSGGWGGRSFGPLHF,TGTGCCAGCAGCGGGGGGTGGGGGGGTCGTTCGTTTGGACCCCTCCACTTT
-,TRBV7-9,TRBJ1-2,-,CASSLTPQGAGYTF,TGTGCCAGCAGCTTAACCCCGCAGGGCGCTGGCTACACCTTC
many,TRBV7-9,TRBJ2-7,-,CASSLHVTEQYF,TGTGCCAGCAGCTTACACGTAACAGAGCAGTACTTC
many,TRBV7-9,TRBJ2-7,-,CASQGTPSYEQYF,TGTGCCAGCCAGGGAACCCCCTCCTACGAGCAGTACTTC
many,TRBV2,TRBJ1-2,TRBD1,CASSTRTGGYGYTF,TGTGCCAGCAGTACTCGGACAGGGGGCTATGGCTACACCTTC
-,TRBV20-1,TRBJ1-5,TRBD1,CSDGQGLGQPQHF,TGCAGTGATGGACAGGGGCTGGGTCAGCCCCAGCATTTT
few,TRBV29-1,TRBJ1-4,-,CSVEVGGSEKLFF,TGCAGCGTTGAAGTAGGGGGGAGTGAAAAACTGTTTTTT
few,TRBV20-1,TRBJ1-2,TRBD1,CSATRDSSGDDGYTF,TGCAGTGCTACCAGGGACAGCTCCGGGGACGATGGCTACACCTTC
few,TRBV29-1,TRBJ2-5,-,CSVVRRRGETQYF,TGCAGCGTTGTTAGGAGGAGAGGGGAGACCCAGTACTTC
many,TRBV11-2,TRBJ2-1,TRBD1,CASSSTDRGKAYNEQFF,TGTGCCAGCAGCTCAACAGACAGGGGTAAGGCCTACAATGAGCAGTTCTTC
-,TRBV19,TRBJ2-2,-,CASSIYGGRSAGELFF,TGTGCCAGTAGTATTTATGGGGGGCGCAGCGCCGGGGAGCTGTTTTTT
-,TRBV7-8,TRBJ1-1,-,CASSFNAVDTEAFF,TGTGCCAGCAGCTTCAATGCGGTGGACACTGAAGCTTTCTTT
-,TRBV4-2,TRBJ2-7,TRBD2,CASSPDRRGRYEQYF,TGTGCCAGCAGCCCGGATCGGCGCGGGAGATACGAGCAGTACTTC
few,TRBV15,TRBJ1-2,-,CATSREGTGPNYGYTF,TGTGCCACCAGCAGAGAGGGAACAGGGCCTAACTATGGCTACACCTTC
once,TRBV7-2,TRBJ1-1,TRBD1,CASSVSRDRGAEAFF,TGTGCCAGCAGCGTGTCCCGGGACAGGGGAGCTGAAGCTTTCTTT
few,TRBV7-9,TRBJ1-3,-,CASSRLTGSGNTIYF,TGTGCCAGCAGCCGACTAACAGGCTCTGGAAACACCATATATTTT
many,TRBV29-1,TRBJ2-7,-,CSVEGLGSYEQYF,TGCAGCGTTGAGGGCCTGGGCTCCTACGAGCAGTACTTC
-,TRBV14,TRBJ2-7,TRBD1,CASSPWTGSEQYF,TGTGCCAGCAGCCCGTGGACAGGGAGCGAGCAGTACTTC
few,TRBV7-2,TRBJ2-7,TRBD2,CASSLASASGTYEQYF,TGTGCCAGCAGCTTAGCTTCGGCTAGCGGGACCTACGAGCAGTACTTC
-,TRBV29-1,TRBJ2-5,-,CSVEGGTVYETQYF,TGCAGCGTTGAAGGGGGAACAGTGTACGAGACCCAGTACTTC
-,TRBV18,TRBJ1-1,TRBD1,CASSRDREVEAFF,TGTGCCAGCTCACGGGACAGGGAAGTTGAAGCTTTCTTT